This TCR beta chain stems from a study of graft-versus-host responses after intestinal transplantation. About this clone itself: The target antigen is unknown.

This table comes from immunoSEQ multiplex PCR, and its TCRdb copy is limited to in-frame clones, with some not included. The repertoire holds around 100,000 clones, roughly 93% seen once, with 1.2% in the top ten. Germline CDR1 and CDR2: SEHNR and FQNEAQ (reference sequence). The CDR3 covers 16 residues. The germline V and J ends were trimmed by 0 bases and 0 bases, with 10 bases remaining between them. The sequence was collected from a human donor who received an intestinal transplant. Sequencing was performed on unstimulated CD8+ T cells sorted from spleen or lymph node cells, taken before intestinal transplant. The rearrangement joins TRBV7-9 to TRBJ2-3; possibly TRBD2 for D (6 bases). CDR3 bases: TGTGCCAGCAGCTTAGCGGTTGCGGGAAGCACAGATACGCAGTATTTT. Protein: CASSLAVAGSTDTQYF. Based on the CDR3 plus reference TRBV7-9 and TRBJ2-3, the full variable domain is DTGVSQNPRHKITKRGQNVTFRCDPISEHNRLYWYRQTLGQGPEFLTYFQNEAQLEKSRLLSDRFSAERPKGSFSTLEIQRTEQGDSAMYLCASSLAVAGSTDTQYFGPGTRLTVL.